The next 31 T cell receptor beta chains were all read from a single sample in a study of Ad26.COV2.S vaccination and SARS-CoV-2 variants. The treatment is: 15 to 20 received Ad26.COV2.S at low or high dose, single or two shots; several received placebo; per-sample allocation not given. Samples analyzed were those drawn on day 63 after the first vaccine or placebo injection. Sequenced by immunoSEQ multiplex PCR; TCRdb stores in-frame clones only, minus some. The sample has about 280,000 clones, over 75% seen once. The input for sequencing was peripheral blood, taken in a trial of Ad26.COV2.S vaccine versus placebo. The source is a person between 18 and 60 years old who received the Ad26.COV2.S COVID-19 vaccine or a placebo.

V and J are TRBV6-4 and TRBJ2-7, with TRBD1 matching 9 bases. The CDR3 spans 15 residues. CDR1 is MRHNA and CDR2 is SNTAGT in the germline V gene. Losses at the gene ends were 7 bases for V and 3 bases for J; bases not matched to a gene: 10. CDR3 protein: CASTQGDRAGYEQYF. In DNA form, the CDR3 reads TGTGCCAGCACCCAGGGGGACAGGGCTGGCTACGAGCAGTACTTC.

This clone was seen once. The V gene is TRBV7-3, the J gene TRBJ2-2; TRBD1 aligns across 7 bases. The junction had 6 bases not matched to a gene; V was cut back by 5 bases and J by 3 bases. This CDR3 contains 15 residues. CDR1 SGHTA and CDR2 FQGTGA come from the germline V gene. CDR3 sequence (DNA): TGTGCCAGCAGCCCAGGGGGTCCGCACACCGGGGAGCTGTTTTTT. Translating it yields CASSPGGPHTGELFF.

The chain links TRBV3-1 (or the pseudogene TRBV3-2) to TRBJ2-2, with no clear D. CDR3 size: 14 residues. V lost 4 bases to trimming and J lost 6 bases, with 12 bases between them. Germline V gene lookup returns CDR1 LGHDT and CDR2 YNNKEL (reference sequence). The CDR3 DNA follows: TGTGCCAGCAGCCCTACGATGGGGTCCGGGGAGCTGTTTTTT. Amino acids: CASSPTMGSGELFF.

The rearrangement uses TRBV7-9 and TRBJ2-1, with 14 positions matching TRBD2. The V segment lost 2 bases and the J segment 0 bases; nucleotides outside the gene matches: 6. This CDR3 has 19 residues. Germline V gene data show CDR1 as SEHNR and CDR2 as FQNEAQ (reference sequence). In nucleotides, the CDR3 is TGTGCCAGCAGCTTACTCGGGACTAGCGGGGGAGACTCCTACAATGAGCAGTTCTTC. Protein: CASSLLGTSGGDSYNEQFF.

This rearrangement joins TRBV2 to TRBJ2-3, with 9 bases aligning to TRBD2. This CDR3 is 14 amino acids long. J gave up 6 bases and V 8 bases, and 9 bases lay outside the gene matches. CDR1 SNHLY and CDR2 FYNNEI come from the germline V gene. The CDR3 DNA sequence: TGTGCCAGCGCCCGGGGACTAGCAATTGATACGCAGTATTTT. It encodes CASARGLAIDTQYF.

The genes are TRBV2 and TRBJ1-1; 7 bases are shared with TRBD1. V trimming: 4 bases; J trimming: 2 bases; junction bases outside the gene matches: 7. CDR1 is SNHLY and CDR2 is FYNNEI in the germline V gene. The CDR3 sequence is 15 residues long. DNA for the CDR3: TGTGCCAGCAGTGGAGGGACAGCCTTCAACACTGAAGCTTTCTTT. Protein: CASSGGTAFNTEAFF.

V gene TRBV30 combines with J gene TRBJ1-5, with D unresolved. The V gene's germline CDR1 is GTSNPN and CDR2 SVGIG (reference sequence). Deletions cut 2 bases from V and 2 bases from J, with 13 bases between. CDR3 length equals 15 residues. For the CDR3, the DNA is TGTGCCTGGAGTCTCCGTCCCATCGGCAATCAGCCCCAGCATTTT. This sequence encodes CAWSLRPIGNQPQHF.

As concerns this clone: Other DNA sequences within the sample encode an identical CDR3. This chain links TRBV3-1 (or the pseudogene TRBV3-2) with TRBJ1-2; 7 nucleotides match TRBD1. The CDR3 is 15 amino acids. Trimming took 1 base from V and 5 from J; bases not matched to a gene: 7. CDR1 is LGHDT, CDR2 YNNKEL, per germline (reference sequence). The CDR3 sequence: CASSQAPQGGYGYTF. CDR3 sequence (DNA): TGTGCCAGCAGCCAAGCGCCCCAGGGGGGATATGGCTACACCTTC.

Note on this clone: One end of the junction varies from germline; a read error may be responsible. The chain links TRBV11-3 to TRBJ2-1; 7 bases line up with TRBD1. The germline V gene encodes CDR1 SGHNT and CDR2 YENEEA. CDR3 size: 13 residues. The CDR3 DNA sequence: TGTGCCAGCAGCAAGAAGGGGGCTAGCCAAACAATCTTC. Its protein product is CASSKKGASQTIF.

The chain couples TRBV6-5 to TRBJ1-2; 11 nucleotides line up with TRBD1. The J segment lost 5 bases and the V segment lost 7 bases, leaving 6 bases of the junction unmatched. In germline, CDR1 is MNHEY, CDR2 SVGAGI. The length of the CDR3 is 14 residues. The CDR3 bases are TGTGCCAGCACCTTGGACAGGGGGCCGTATGGCTACACCTTC. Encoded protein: CASTLDRGPYGYTF.

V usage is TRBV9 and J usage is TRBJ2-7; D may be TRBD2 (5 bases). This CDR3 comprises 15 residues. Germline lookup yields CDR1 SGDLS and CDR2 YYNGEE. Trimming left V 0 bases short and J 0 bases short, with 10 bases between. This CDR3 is CASSVAPEGSYEQYF. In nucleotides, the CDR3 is TGTGCCAGCAGCGTAGCCCCAGAGGGCTCCTACGAGCAGTACTTC.

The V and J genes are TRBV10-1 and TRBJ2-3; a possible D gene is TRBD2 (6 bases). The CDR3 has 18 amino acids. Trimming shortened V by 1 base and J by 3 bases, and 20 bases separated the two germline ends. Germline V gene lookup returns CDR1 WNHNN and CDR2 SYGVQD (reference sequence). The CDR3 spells CASSEWGELASGTDTQYF. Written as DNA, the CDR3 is TGCGCCAGCAGTGAGTGGGGGGAGCTAGCGAGTGGGACAGATACGCAGTATTTT.

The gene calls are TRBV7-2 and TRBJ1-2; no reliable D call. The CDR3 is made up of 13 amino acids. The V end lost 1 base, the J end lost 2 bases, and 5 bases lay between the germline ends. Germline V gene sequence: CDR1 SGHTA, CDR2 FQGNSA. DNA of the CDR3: TGTGCCAGCAGCTTAGAACGGAACTATGGCTACACCTTC. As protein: CASSLERNYGYTF.

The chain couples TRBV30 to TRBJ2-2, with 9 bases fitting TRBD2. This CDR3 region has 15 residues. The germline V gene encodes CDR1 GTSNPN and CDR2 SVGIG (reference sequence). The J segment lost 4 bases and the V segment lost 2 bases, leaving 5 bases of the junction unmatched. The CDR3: CAWSLRLAATGELFF. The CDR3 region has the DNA TGTGCCTGGAGTCTGAGACTAGCGGCCACCGGGGAGCTGTTTTTT.

CDR3 sequence reads: CATSRGTGGDYGYTF. The CDR3 coding sequence is TGTGCCACCAGCAGAGGAACAGGGGGCGACTATGGCTACACCTTC. This chain links TRBV15 with TRBJ1-2; TRBD1 matches at 9 bases. Germline CDR1 and CDR2: LNHNV and YYDKDF (reference sequence). V was clipped by 1 base and J by 3 bases; unmatched bases: 3. This CDR3 contains 15 residues. The full variable domain, in which reference TRBV15 and TRBJ1-2 provide the parts outside the CDR3, is DAMVIQNPRYQVTQFGKPVTLSCSQTLNHNVMYWYQQKSSQAPKLLFHYYDKDFNNEADTPDNFQSRRPNTSFCFLDIRSPGLGDTAMYLCATSRGTGGDYGYTFGSGTRLTVV.

CDR3 in amino acids: CASSPTSTVNGYTF. For the CDR3, the DNA is TGTGCCAGCAGTCCGACCTCGACAGTCAATGGCTACACCTTC. The chain employs TRBV6-4 and TRBJ1-2; D may be TRBD1 (5 bases). V shed 5 bases and J shed 6 bases, with 16 bases lying between them. This CDR3 contains 14 residues. CDR1 is MRHNA and CDR2 is SNTAGT in the germline V gene.

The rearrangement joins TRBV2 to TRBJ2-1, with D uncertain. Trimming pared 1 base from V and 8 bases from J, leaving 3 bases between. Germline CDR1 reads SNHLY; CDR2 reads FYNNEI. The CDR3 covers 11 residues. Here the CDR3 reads CASSEEDEQFF. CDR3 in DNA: TGTGCCAGCAGTGAAGAGGATGAGCAGTTCTTC.

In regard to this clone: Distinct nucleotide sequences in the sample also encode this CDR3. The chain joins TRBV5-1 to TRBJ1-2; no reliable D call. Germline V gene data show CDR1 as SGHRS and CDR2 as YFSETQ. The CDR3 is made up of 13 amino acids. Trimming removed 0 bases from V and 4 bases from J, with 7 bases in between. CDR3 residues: CASSLAGLYGYTF. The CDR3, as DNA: TGCGCCAGCAGCTTGGCCGGCCTCTATGGCTACACCTTC.

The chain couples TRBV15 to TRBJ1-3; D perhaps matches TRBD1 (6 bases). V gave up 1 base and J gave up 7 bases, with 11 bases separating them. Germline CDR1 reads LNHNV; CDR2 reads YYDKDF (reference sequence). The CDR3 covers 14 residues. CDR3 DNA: TGTGCCACCAGCAGAGTATCTAGGGGGAACACCATATATTTT. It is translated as CATSRVSRGNTIYF.

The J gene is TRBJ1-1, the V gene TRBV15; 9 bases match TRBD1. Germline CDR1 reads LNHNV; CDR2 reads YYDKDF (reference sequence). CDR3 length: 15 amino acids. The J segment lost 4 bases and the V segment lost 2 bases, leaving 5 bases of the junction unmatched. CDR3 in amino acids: CATSRRTGAGTEAFF. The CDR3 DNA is TGTGCCACCAGCAGACGGACAGGGGCGGGCACTGAAGCTTTCTTT. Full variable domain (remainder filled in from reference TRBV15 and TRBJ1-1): DAMVIQNPRYQVTQFGKPVTLSCSQTLNHNVMYWYQQKSSQAPKLLFHYYDKDFNNEADTPDNFQSRRPNTSFCFLDIRSPGLGDTAMYLCATSRRTGAGTEAFFGQGTRLTVV.

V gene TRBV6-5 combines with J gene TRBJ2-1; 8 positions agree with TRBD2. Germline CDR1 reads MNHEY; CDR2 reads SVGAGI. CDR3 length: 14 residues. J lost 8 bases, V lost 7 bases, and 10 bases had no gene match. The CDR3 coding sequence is TGTGCCAGCAATGGACTAGCAGATTATGATGAGCAGTTCTTC. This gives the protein CASNGLADYDEQFF.

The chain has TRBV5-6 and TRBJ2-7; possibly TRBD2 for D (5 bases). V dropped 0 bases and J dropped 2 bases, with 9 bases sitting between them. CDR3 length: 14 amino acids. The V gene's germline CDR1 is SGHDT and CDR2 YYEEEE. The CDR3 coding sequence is TGTGCCAGCAGCTTGGCTGCGGGCACCTACGAGCAGTACTTC. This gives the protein CASSLAAGTYEQYF.

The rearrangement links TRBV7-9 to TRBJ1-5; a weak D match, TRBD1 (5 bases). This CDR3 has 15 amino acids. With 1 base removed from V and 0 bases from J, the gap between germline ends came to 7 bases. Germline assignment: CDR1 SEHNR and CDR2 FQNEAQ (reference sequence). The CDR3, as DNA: TGTGCCAGCAGCTTAGGGGGGGATAGCAATCAGCCCCAGCATTTT. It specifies CASSLGGDSNQPQHF.

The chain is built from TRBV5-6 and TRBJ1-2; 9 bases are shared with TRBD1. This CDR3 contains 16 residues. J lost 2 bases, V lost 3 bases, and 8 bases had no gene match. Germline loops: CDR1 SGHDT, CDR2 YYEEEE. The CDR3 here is CASSSTGGDFNYGYTF. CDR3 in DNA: TGTGCCAGCAGCTCCACAGGGGGCGACTTCAACTATGGCTACACCTTC. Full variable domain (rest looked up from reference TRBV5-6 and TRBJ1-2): DAGVTQSPTHLIKTRGQQVTLRCSPKSGHDTVSWYQQALGQGPQFIFQYYEEEERQRGNFPDRFSGHQFPNYSSELNVNALLLGDSALYLCASSSTGGDFNYGYTFGSGTRLTVV.

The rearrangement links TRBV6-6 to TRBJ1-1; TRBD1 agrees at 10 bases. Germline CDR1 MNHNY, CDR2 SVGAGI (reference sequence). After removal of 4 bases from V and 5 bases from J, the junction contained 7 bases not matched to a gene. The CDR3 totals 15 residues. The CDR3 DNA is TGTGCCAGCAGTTTGGGACAGGGGAGAGGGACTGAAGCTTTCTTT. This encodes CASSLGQGRGTEAFF.

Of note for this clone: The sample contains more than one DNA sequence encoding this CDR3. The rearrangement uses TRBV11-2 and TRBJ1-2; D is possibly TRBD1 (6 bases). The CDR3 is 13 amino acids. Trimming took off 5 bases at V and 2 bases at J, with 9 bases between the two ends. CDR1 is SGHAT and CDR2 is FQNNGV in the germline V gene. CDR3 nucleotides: TGTGCCAGCAGCCCAGACAGGAACTATGGCTACACCTTC. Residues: CASSPDRNYGYTF.

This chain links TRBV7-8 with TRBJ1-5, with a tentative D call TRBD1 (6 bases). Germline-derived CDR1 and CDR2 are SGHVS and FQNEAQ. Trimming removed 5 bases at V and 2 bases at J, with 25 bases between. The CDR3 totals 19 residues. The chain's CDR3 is CASSPRVQTGPRGNQPQHF. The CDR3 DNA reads TGTGCCAGCAGCCCCCGGGTCCAAACAGGGCCCCGTGGCAATCAGCCCCAGCATTTT. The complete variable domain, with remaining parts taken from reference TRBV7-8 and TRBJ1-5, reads GAGVSQSPRYKVAKRGQDVALRCDPISGHVSLFWYQQALGQGPEFLTYFQNEAQLDKSGLPSDRFFAERPEGSVSTLKIQRTQQEDSAVYLCASSPRVQTGPRGNQPQHFGDGTRLSIL.

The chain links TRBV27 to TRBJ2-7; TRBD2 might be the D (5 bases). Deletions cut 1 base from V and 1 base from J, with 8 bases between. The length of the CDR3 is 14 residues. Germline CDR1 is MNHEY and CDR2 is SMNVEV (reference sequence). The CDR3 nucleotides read TGTGCCAGCAGTTTATGGTCGGGGTCCTACGAGCAGTACTTC. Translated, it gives CASSLWSGSYEQYF.

In DNA, the CDR3 is TGTGCCAGCAGTTTGTCGTGGCAGAGAACCGCCTACGAGCAGTACTTC. Protein: CASSLSWQRTAYEQYF. This chain connects TRBV27 to TRBJ2-7; D gene ambiguous. The germline V gene encodes CDR1 MNHEY and CDR2 SMNVEV (reference sequence). Trimming took off 3 bases at V and 2 bases at J, with 17 bases between the two ends. The CDR3 is 16 amino acids.

The CDR3 DNA follows: TGCGCCAGCAGCCAGACCGAGCTTTATGGCTACACCTTC. Protein sequence: CASSQTELYGYTF. J is TRBJ1-2 and V is TRBV4-3; no firm D call. CDR3 length equals 13 residues. V was cut by 3 bases and J by 5 bases, with 10 bases left in between. The germline gives CDR1 LGHNA, CDR2 YSLEER.

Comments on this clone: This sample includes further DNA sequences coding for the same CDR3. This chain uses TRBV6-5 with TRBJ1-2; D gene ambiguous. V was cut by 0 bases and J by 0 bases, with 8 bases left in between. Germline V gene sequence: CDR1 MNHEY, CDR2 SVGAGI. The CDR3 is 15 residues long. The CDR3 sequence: CASSYSSGPNYGYTF. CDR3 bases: TGTGCCAGCAGTTACTCGAGTGGCCCTAACTATGGCTACACCTTC.